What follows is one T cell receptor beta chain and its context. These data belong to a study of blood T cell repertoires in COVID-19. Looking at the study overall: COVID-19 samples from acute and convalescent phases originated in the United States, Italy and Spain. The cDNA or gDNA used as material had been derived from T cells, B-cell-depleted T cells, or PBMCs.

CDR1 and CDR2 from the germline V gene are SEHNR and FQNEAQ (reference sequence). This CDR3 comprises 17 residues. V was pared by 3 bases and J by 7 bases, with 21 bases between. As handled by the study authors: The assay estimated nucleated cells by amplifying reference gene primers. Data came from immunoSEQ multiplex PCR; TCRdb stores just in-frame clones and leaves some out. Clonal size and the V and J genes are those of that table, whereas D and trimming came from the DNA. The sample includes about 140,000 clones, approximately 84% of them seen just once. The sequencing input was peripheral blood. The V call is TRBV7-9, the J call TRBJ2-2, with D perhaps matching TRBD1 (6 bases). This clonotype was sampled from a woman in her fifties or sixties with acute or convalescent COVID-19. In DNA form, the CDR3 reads TGTGCCAGCAGCTTTACTACAGGGAATTCGGAGAGCGGGGAGCTGTTTTTT. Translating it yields CASSFTTGNSESGELFF.